The entry that follows covers one T cell receptor (beta chain) sequence. After removal of 10 bases from V and 15 bases from J, the junction contained 18 bases not matched to a gene. The CDR3 is 13 residues long. Germline V gene sequence: CDR1 MNHEY, CDR2 SVGAGI. The sample is drawn from a study of blood T cell repertoires in COVID-19. Study-wide background: Some COVID-19 samples were acute and others convalescent; all came from the United States, Italy and Spain. T cells, B-cell-depleted T cells, or PBMCs supplied cDNA or gDNA.

Original data processing: Amplification of reference gene primers was used by the study to estimate nucleated cell counts. Assay used: immunoSEQ multiplex PCR; TCRdb lists only in-frame clones, some missing. The D gene and trimming were derived from the DNA, and the V and J assignments and clone size from that table. Of around 280,000 clones in the sample, around 81% were seen once. The sequencing input was peripheral blood. The chain uses TRBV6-5 and TRBJ2-4; the match to TRBD1 covers 7 bases. The source of this sequence is a woman aged 45-65 years with active or convalescent COVID-19. CDR3 amino acids: CATTGANQDTRYF. CDR3 DNA: TGTGCCACTACAGGGGCCAACCAAGATACTCGGTACTTC.